The clone carrying this T cell receptor (beta chain) was counted a single time. These data belong to a study of blood T cell repertoires in COVID-19. The wider study: Sites across the United States, Italy and Spain contributed samples from acute and convalescent COVID-19.

TCRdb's copy holds only in-frame clones and misses some; the assay was immunoSEQ multiplex PCR. Here the sample spans approximately 440,000 clones, around 90% being singletons. The cohort comprised adults aged about 18 to 100 years residing in about two dozen US areas. Participant-reported clinical history was the basis for cohort assignment. Two negative PCRs, clearance, or symptom resolution characterized the recovered Cohort 3 donors. From germline, CDR1 is SNHLY and CDR2 FYNNEI. The CDR3 extends over 16 amino acids. The V end lost 4 bases, the J end lost 7 bases, and 17 bases lay between the germline ends.

Material for sequencing was PBMCs or T cells enriched from blood (not recorded which). The chain has TRBV2 and TRBJ1-6; D is uncertain. The clonotype was recovered from a young man who had recovered from COVID-19. DNA for the CDR3: TGTGCCAGCAGTGGCCTCACACCGCTAGGCAATTCACCCCTCCACTTT. This sequence encodes CASSGLTPLGNSPLHF.